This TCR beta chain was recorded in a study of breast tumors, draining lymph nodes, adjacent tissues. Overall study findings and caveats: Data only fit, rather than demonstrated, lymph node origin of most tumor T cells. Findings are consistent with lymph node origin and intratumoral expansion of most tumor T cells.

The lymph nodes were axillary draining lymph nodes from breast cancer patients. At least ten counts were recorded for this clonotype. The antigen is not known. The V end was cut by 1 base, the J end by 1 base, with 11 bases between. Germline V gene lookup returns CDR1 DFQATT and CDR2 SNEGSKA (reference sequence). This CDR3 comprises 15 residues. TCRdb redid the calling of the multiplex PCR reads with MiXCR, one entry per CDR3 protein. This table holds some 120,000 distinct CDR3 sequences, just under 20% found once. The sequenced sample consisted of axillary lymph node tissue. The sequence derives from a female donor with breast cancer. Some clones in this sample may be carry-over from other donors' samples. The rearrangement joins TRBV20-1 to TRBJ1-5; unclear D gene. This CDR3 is CSARGTLGSNQPQHF. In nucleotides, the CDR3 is TGCAGTGCTAGAGGAACCCTGGGGAGCAATCAGCCCCAGCATTTT.